These T cell receptor beta chains were read from a single sample in a study of technical replicates of blood from a few donors. Method: immunoSEQ multiplex PCR; TCRdb's copy keeps in-frame clones and lacks some. The sample holds 70,000 to 95,000 clones, about 91% seen once. Sample: T cells isolated from PBMCs. The receptor set was obtained from a human donor in good health. Some clones in this sample may be carry-over from other donors' samples. CDR3s include the opening cysteine and the closing phenylalanine or tryptophan. The D gene is left open where the match is weak. Not every row has a clone size; where given, it reads once, few, many or a size class.

j_gene: TRBJ2-3
abundance: .
d_gene: .
v_gene: TRBV6-6
CDR3nt: TGTGCCAGCAGTTACGAAGGGGCCTATACGCAGTATTTT
CDR3aa: CASSYEGAYTQYF

j_gene: TRBJ2-7
abundance: few
d_gene: TRBD2
v_gene: TRBV5-1
CDR3nt: TGCGCCAGCAGCTTCTCGCTAGCGGGAGTAGGTTACGAGCAGTACTTC
CDR3aa: CASSFSLAGVGYEQYF

j_gene: TRBJ2-7
abundance: .
d_gene: TRBD1
v_gene: TRBV11-3
CDR3nt: TGTGCCAGCAGCTTATGGGACAGGGAAGTCGAGCAGTACTTC
CDR3aa: CASSLWDREVEQYF

j_gene: TRBJ1-5
abundance: .
d_gene: .
v_gene: TRBV11-2
CDR3nt: TGTGCCAGCAGCTTAGGAGGGTATGGTCAGCCCCAGCATTTT
CDR3aa: CASSLGGYGQPQHF

j_gene: TRBJ1-1
abundance: once
d_gene: .
v_gene: TRBV6-6
CDR3nt: TGTGCCAGCACCCAAAGACAGGCCACGAACACTGAAGCTTTCTTT
CDR3aa: CASTQRQATNTEAFF

j_gene: TRBJ1-2
abundance: .
d_gene: TRBD1
v_gene: TRBV7-9
CDR3nt: TGTGCCAGCAGGGGACAGGGACTTTTAGGTGGCTACACCTTC
CDR3aa: CASRGQGLLGGYTF

j_gene: TRBJ1-1
abundance: .
d_gene: .
v_gene: TRBV5-5
CDR3nt: TGTGCCAGCAGCTTGGCCGGGATCACTGAAGCTTTCTTT
CDR3aa: CASSLAGITEAFF

j_gene: TRBJ1-1
abundance: once
d_gene: .
v_gene: TRBV29-1
CDR3nt: TGCAGCGCAACCCCGGGGGGCGGAGGGACTGAAGCTTTCTTT
CDR3aa: CSATPGGGGTEAFF

j_gene: TRBJ2-1
abundance: .
d_gene: .
v_gene: TRBV5-1
CDR3nt: TGCGCCAGCAGCTGGACGGTTCGGCGGGAAGTAGGTAATGAGCAGTTCTTC
CDR3aa: CASSWTVRREVGNEQFF

j_gene: TRBJ2-1
abundance: .
d_gene: .
v_gene: TRBV5-4
CDR3nt: TGTGCCAGCAGCTTGGACGGTAAAAAGCAGTTCTTC
CDR3aa: CASSLDGKKQFF

j_gene: TRBJ2-1
abundance: .
d_gene: TRBD2
v_gene: TRBV19
CDR3nt: TGTGCCAGTAGTATACTAGCGGGAGAGGGGCCCTACAATGAGCAGTTCTTC
CDR3aa: CASSILAGEGPYNEQFF

j_gene: TRBJ2-7
abundance: .
d_gene: .
v_gene: TRBV5-5
CDR3nt: TGTGCCAGCAGCTTGGACAGGTACGAGCAGTACTTC
CDR3aa: CASSLDRYEQYF

j_gene: TRBJ1-4
abundance: .
d_gene: .
v_gene: TRBV5-5
CDR3nt: TGTGCCAGCAGCCTACCGACAGCAACTAATGAAAAACTGTTTTTT
CDR3aa: CASSLPTATNEKLFF

j_gene: TRBJ2-2
abundance: .
d_gene: TRBD1
v_gene: TRBV19
CDR3nt: TGTGCCAGTAGTATAGTCCTTCCGACAGGGCATACCGGGGAGCTGTTTTTT
CDR3aa: CASSIVLPTGHTGELFF

j_gene: TRBJ2-7
abundance: .
d_gene: .
v_gene: TRBV5-1
CDR3nt: TGCGCCAGCCCATCTAAGGGGGCCTACGAGCAGTACTTC
CDR3aa: CASPSKGAYEQYF

j_gene: TRBJ1-1
abundance: few
d_gene: .
v_gene: TRBV10-1
CDR3nt: TGCGCCAGCAGTGAGCTAGTTAACACTGAAGCTTTCTTT
CDR3aa: CASSELVNTEAFF

j_gene: TRBJ2-1
abundance: .
d_gene: TRBD2
v_gene: TRBV28
CDR3nt: TGTGCCAGCAGAGCCGGGACTAGCGGGAGTAATGAGCAGTTCTTC
CDR3aa: CASRAGTSGSNEQFF

j_gene: TRBJ1-2
abundance: .
d_gene: .
v_gene: TRBV29-1
CDR3nt: TGCAGCGTTGTCATGGCAGGCGCTTATGGCTACACCTTC
CDR3aa: CSVVMAGAYGYTF

j_gene: TRBJ2-1
abundance: once
d_gene: .
v_gene: TRBV7-9
CDR3nt: TGTGCCAGCAGCACGCGACTAGGTGGCGATGAGCAGTTCTTC
CDR3aa: CASSTRLGGDEQFF

j_gene: TRBJ2-5
abundance: .
d_gene: TRBD1
v_gene: TRBV4-2
CDR3nt: TGTGCCAGCCGCACTATACAGGGGATCCAAGAGACCCAGTACTTC
CDR3aa: CASRTIQGIQETQYF

j_gene: TRBJ2-7
abundance: .
d_gene: TRBD1
v_gene: TRBV19
CDR3nt: TGTGCCAGTAGTATCGATTCGGGGACAGAAGATTACGAGCAGTACTTC
CDR3aa: CASSIDSGTEDYEQYF

j_gene: TRBJ2-1
abundance: .
d_gene: TRBD2
v_gene: TRBV6-1
CDR3nt: TGTGCCAGCAAACCGAGGACTAGCGAGGGTGAGCAGTTCTTC
CDR3aa: CASKPRTSEGEQFF

j_gene: TRBJ2-3
abundance: .
d_gene: .
v_gene: TRBV9
CDR3nt: TGTGCCAGCAGCTGGGTCGGACTCGGCCCAGATACGCAGTATTTT
CDR3aa: CASSWVGLGPDTQYF

j_gene: TRBJ2-3
abundance: .
d_gene: .
v_gene: TRBV18
CDR3nt: TGTGCCAGCTCTCCGAGACAGGTTCCCCCAGATACGCAGTATTTT
CDR3aa: CASSPRQVPPDTQYF

j_gene: TRBJ2-7
abundance: .
d_gene: TRBD2
v_gene: TRBV2
CDR3nt: TGTGCCAGCAGCGCTGTCGGAGCGGGAGGGCCCTACGAGCAGTACTTC
CDR3aa: CASSAVGAGGPYEQYF

j_gene: TRBJ2-3
abundance: .
d_gene: .
v_gene: TRBV7-6
CDR3nt: TGTGCCAGCAGCTTATTACCTAGACTAGAGGCAGATACGCAGTATTTT
CDR3aa: CASSLLPRLEADTQYF

j_gene: TRBJ2-5
abundance: .
d_gene: TRBD2
v_gene: TRBV28
CDR3nt: TGTGCCAGCAGTCCTACTAGCGGGAGTAAAGAGACCCAGTACTTC
CDR3aa: CASSPTSGSKETQYF

j_gene: TRBJ1-1
abundance: .
d_gene: TRBD1
v_gene: TRBV29-1
CDR3nt: TGCAGCGTTGGGACAGGCGAGGGGTACACTGAAGCTTTCTTT
CDR3aa: CSVGTGEGYTEAFF

j_gene: TRBJ2-3
abundance: .
d_gene: TRBD2
v_gene: TRBV9
CDR3nt: TGTGCCAGCAGCGTCAGCGGGAGTATAGATACGCAGTATTTT
CDR3aa: CASSVSGSIDTQYF

j_gene: TRBJ2-7
abundance: .
d_gene: .
v_gene: TRBV14
CDR3nt: TGTGCCAGCAGCCAAGTCAGGGCACACGAGCAGTACTTC
CDR3aa: CASSQVRAHEQYF

j_gene: TRBJ1-5
abundance: .
d_gene: .
v_gene: TRBV19
CDR3nt: TGTGCCAGTAGTATAGTAGCCCATTCTCATCAGCCCCAGCATTTT
CDR3aa: CASSIVAHSHQPQHF

j_gene: TRBJ2-7
abundance: once
d_gene: .
v_gene: TRBV5-1
CDR3nt: TGCGCCAGCAGCGGGACAAACTACGAGCAGTACTTC
CDR3aa: CASSGTNYEQYF

j_gene: TRBJ2-2
abundance: .
d_gene: .
v_gene: TRBV28
CDR3nt: TGTGCCAGCAGTGGACAGATGGTTTGGGAGCTGTTTTTT
CDR3aa: CASSGQMVWELFF

j_gene: TRBJ2-7
abundance: once
d_gene: .
v_gene: TRBV7-8
CDR3nt: TGTGCCAGCAGCTTAGGGGGCCAGGGAAGATACGAGCAGTACTTC
CDR3aa: CASSLGGQGRYEQYF

j_gene: TRBJ2-3
abundance: .
d_gene: TRBD1
v_gene: TRBV7-8
CDR3nt: TGTGCCAGCAGCCCAGGACAGGGAGCTACTACGCAGTATTTT
CDR3aa: CASSPGQGATTQYF

j_gene: TRBJ2-1
abundance: .
d_gene: TRBD2
v_gene: TRBV7-2
CDR3nt: TGTGCCAGTATGAGCGGGATCTACAATGAGCAGTTCTTC
CDR3aa: CASMSGIYNEQFF

j_gene: TRBJ2-5
abundance: once
d_gene: .
v_gene: TRBV9
CDR3nt: TGTGCCAGCAGCGTAGGGCTGTGGGAGACCCAGTACTTC
CDR3aa: CASSVGLWETQYF

j_gene: TRBJ1-3
abundance: .
d_gene: .
v_gene: TRBV7-2
CDR3nt: TGTGCCAGCAGCTTATACGGTCTCTCTGGAAACACCATATATTTT
CDR3aa: CASSLYGLSGNTIYF

j_gene: TRBJ1-5
abundance: .
d_gene: .
v_gene: TRBV6-5
CDR3nt: TGTGCCAGCAGTCCGGGTTGGGGCAATCAGCCCCAGCATTTT
CDR3aa: CASSPGWGNQPQHF

j_gene: TRBJ1-1
abundance: .
d_gene: .
v_gene: TRBV5-5
CDR3nt: TGTGCCAGCAGCTTGTTCCGAGAAATGAACACTGAAGCTTTCTTT
CDR3aa: CASSLFREMNTEAFF

j_gene: TRBJ1-1
abundance: .
d_gene: .
v_gene: TRBV14
CDR3nt: TGTGCCAGCAGCCGGCTCAGTCCTGAAGCTTTCTTT
CDR3aa: CASSRLSPEAFF

j_gene: TRBJ2-1
abundance: .
d_gene: .
v_gene: TRBV19
CDR3nt: TGTGCCAGTAGTCCGTTAGAGAATGAGCAGTTCTTC
CDR3aa: CASSPLENEQFF

j_gene: TRBJ2-4
abundance: once
d_gene: .
v_gene: TRBV2
CDR3nt: TGTGCCAGCAGTGATCTCCAGGACAGACAAAAAAACATTCAGTACTTC
CDR3aa: CASSDLQDRQKNIQYF

j_gene: TRBJ2-5
abundance: .
d_gene: .
v_gene: TRBV9
CDR3nt: TGTGCCAGCAGCGTAGCTACAGGGTACCAAGAGACCCAGTACTTC
CDR3aa: CASSVATGYQETQYF

j_gene: TRBJ2-3
abundance: .
d_gene: .
v_gene: TRBV6-5
CDR3nt: TGTGCCAGCAGTTACTTCAGGGAAAACACAGATACGCAGTATTTT
CDR3aa: CASSYFRENTDTQYF